These 20 T cell receptor beta chains share one sample of origin, sequenced in a study of T-cell reconstitution after alpha-beta-depleted transplantation in children. During its preparation, the TCRbeta library received unique molecular identifiers. TCRdb passed the PCR reads through MiXCR, listing each CDR3 protein once. There are 110,000 or so distinct CDR3 sequences in the sample; 5% to 7% occur only once, and 20% to 25% lies in the top ten. The sample in question was PBMCs, mostly from graft donor cells, obtained 360 days after TCRalphabeta/CD19-depleted stem cell transplant. The receptor set was obtained from a male patient aged 2 to 9 who had a stem cell transplant for acute lymphoblastic leukemia, so the T cells may come from the graft donor.

The table lists this clonotype with many counts. V gene TRBV6-1 combines with J gene TRBJ2-7; 7 bases line up with TRBD2. V lost 4 bases to trimming and J lost 2 bases; unmatched junction nucleotides: 5. This CDR3 is 14 amino acids long. The germline CDR1 and CDR2 sequences are MNHNS and SASEGT. The CDR3 coding sequence is TGTGCCAGCAGTGCGGGGAGGGGTGCCTACGAGCAGTACTTC. It yields the protein CASSAGRGAYEQYF.

Of note for this clonotype: The junction does not match germline at one end; this may be a read error. The chain's CDR3 is CASSYPDRRTDAQYF. The CDR3 DNA is TGTGCCAGCAGTTACCCGGACAGACGCACAGATGCGCAGTATTTT. The J gene is TRBJ2-3, the V gene TRBV6-5; tentatively, D is TRBD1 (6 bases). CDR1 and CDR2 from the germline V gene are MNHEY and SVGAGI. The CDR3 has 15 residues.

This clonotype was detected a few times. The V gene is TRBV7-2, the J gene TRBJ2-7; 16 bases are a match to TRBD2. J was trimmed by 4 bases and V by 4 bases; bases with no gene match: 4. From germline, CDR1 is SGHTA and CDR2 FQGNSA. The CDR3 consists of 16 residues. The CDR3 DNA follows: TGTGCCAGCAGCTCGGGACTAGCGGGAGGGCCTTACGAGCAGTACTTC. Protein: CASSSGLAGGPYEQYF.

This clonotype was seen many times. The chain has TRBV20-1 and TRBJ2-1; the D is unclear. The ends were cut back, 6 bases at V and 0 bases at J, with 12 bases in the middle. Germline values: CDR1 DFQATT, CDR2 SNEGSKA (reference sequence). This CDR3 spans 14 amino acids. The CDR3 DNA sequence: TGCAGTGCCCAGGTCGGTTTCTCCTACAATGAGCAGTTCTTC. This translates into CSAQVGFSYNEQFF.

This rearrangement joins TRBV21-1 to TRBJ2-2; the table names TRBD1, a call not compared with the DNA. TRBV21-1 has pseudogene status. CDR3 length: 17 residues. For the CDR3, the DNA is TGTGCCAGAAGGTTCCTCTGGGGGGGGACGGACACCGGGGAGCTGTTTTTT. Amino acid sequence: CARRFLWGGTDTGELFF.

This clonotype has just a few counts. The rearrangement uses TRBV3-1 and TRBJ2-4; 9 bases match TRBD1. Germline V CDR1 and CDR2: LGHDT, YNNKEL (reference sequence). The V gene end was trimmed by 7 bases and the J gene end by 0 bases; junction bases not matched to a gene: 7. The CDR3 spans 16 residues. The CDR3, as DNA: TGTGCCAGCACTCGAGGGACAGGGCTAGCCAAAAACATTCAGTACTTC. Encoded protein: CASTRGTGLAKNIQYF. Full variable domain (outside the CDR3, taken from reference TRBV3-1 and TRBJ2-4): DTAVSQTPKYLVTQMGNDKSIKCEQNLGHDTMYWYKQDSKKFLKIMFSYNNKELIINETVPNRFSPKSPDKAHLNLHINSLELGDSAVYFCASTRGTGLAKNIQYFGAGTRLSVL.

This clonotype was counted ten times or more. The rearrangement links TRBV6-2 or TRBV6-3 to TRBJ1-6, with 11 bases lining up with TRBD1. The CDR3 loop spans 15 amino acids. In germline, CDR1 is MNHEY, CDR2 SVGEGT. V shed 0 bases and J 9 bases; nucleotides not matched to a gene: 1. CDR3 protein: CASSYSGTGGSPLHF. The CDR3 DNA reads as TGTGCCAGCAGTTACTCCGGGACAGGGGGTTCACCCCTCCACTTT.

With respect to this clonotype: This may be a read error, as it is one base from a much larger clone. The CDR3 nucleotides are TGTGCCAGCAATGTAGGGGGAAGGGCCTACAATGAGCAGTTCTTC. Protein sequence: CASNVGGRAYNEQFF. This chain joins TRBV6-4 and TRBJ2-1, with D possibly TRBD1 on 6 matching bases. The CDR3 runs to 15 residues. Germline lookup yields CDR1 MRHNA and CDR2 SNTAGT. Trimming stripped 7 bases from V and 2 bases from J, with 15 bases between.

There are many counts of this clonotype. This sequence joins TRBV20-1 and TRBJ1-2; weak D call: TRBD1 (5 bases). V was cut by 4 bases and J by 9 bases, with 21 bases left in between. The germline V gene has CDR1 DFQATT and CDR2 SNEGSKA (reference sequence). This CDR3 is 14 amino acids long. The CDR3 DNA reads as TGCAGTGCTATACCCCATGGGGCAGGCGTGAGCTACACCTTC. It specifies CSAIPHGAGVSYTF.

In its sample, this clonotype was seen a few times. The V gene is TRBV19, the J gene TRBJ1-1, with D hard to call. The germline V and J ends were trimmed by 10 bases and 7 bases, with 13 bases remaining between them. Germline lookup yields CDR1 LNHDA and CDR2 SQIVND (reference sequence). The length of the CDR3 is 11 residues. CDR3 sequence: CATNIAGEAFF. Here the CDR3 DNA reads TGTGCCACTAATATAGCAGGTGAAGCTTTCTTT.

The table lists this clonotype with a few counts. The V call is TRBV9, the J call TRBJ2-5, with D tentatively TRBD2 (6 bases). Germline V lookup: CDR1 SGDLS, CDR2 YYNGEE. Trimming cost V 4 bases and J 3 bases, with 10 bases left between them. CDR3 length: 13 amino acids. The CDR3, as DNA: TGTGCCAGCAGCCGGGGGTGGAAAGAGACCCAGTACTTC. It codes for CASSRGWKETQYF.

This clonotype came up many times. J is TRBJ1-2 and V is TRBV11-2, with unresolved D. There are 16 residues in the CDR3. Trimming cost V 3 bases and J 6 bases, with 20 bases left between them. Looked up from germline, CDR1 is SGHAT and CDR2 is FQNNGV. The CDR3 region is CASSFGILTVANGYTF. The CDR3 DNA is TGTGCCAGCAGCTTTGGGATATTGACGGTTGCTAATGGCTACACCTTC.

This clonotype was recorded a few times. The chain uses TRBV27 and TRBJ1-6; D not certain. The V end was cut by 5 bases, the J end by 0 bases, with 5 bases between. Germline V gene sequence: CDR1 MNHEY, CDR2 SMNVEV (reference sequence). The CDR3 covers 14 residues. Here the CDR3 reads CASSPNSYNSPLHF. Written as DNA, the CDR3 is TGTGCCAGCAGTCCAAACTCCTATAATTCACCCCTCCACTTT.

In this sample, this clonotype turned up a few times. V usage is TRBV5-4 and J usage is TRBJ2-2, with TRBD2 matching over 10 bases. This CDR3 is 16 amino acids long. In germline, CDR1 is SGHNT, CDR2 YYREEE (reference sequence). J gave up 4 bases and V 0 bases, and 3 bases lay outside the gene matches. CDR3 in amino acids: CASSLGLAGATGELFF. The CDR3 DNA sequence: TGTGCCAGCAGCTTGGGACTAGCGGGTGCCACCGGGGAGCTGTTTTTT.

V usage is TRBV6-6 and J usage is TRBJ1-1; no clear D gene. Trimming took off 2 bases at V and 5 bases at J, with 0 bases between the two ends. The CDR3 runs to 10 residues. The germline gives CDR1 MNHNY, CDR2 SVGAGI (reference sequence). The DNA for the CDR3 is TGTGCCAGCAGTTACACTGAAGCTTTCTTT. It yields the protein CASSYTEAFF.

The rearrangement uses TRBV9 and TRBJ2-5, with TRBD1 matching 9 bases. CDR3 length: 15 amino acids. CDR1 and CDR2 (germline): SGDLS, YYNGEE. V shed 3 bases and J 3 bases; nucleotides not matched to a gene: 6. CDR3 coding DNA: TGTGCCAGCAGCGCCGGCGGGACAGGGAAAGAGACCCAGTACTTC. This gives the protein CASSAGGTGKETQYF.

Note on this clonotype: A much larger clone lies one base from this, so it may be a read error. This chain links TRBV7-2 with TRBJ2-7, with 8 bases aligning to TRBD2. Germline V lookup: CDR1 SGHTA, CDR2 FQGNSA. Germline trimming cut 2 bases from V and 7 bases from J; bases unmatched to any gene: 7. The CDR3 extends over 14 amino acids. The CDR3 DNA sequence: TGTGCCAGCAGCTTAAGCGGGGGCTCTCTGGAGCAGTACTTC. This encodes CASSLSGGSLEQYF. The entire variable domain, with the rest obtained from reference TRBV7-2 and TRBJ2-7, is as follows: GAGVSQSPSNKVTEKGKDVELRCDPISGHTALYWYRQSLGQGLEFLIYFQGNSAPDKSGLPSDRFSAERTGGSVSTLTIQRTQQEDSAVYLCASSLSGGSLEQYFGPGTRLTVT.

Note on this clonotype: Mismatch with germline at one junction end may stem from a read error. The chain has TRBV20-1 and TRBJ2-7; TRBD1 might be the D (6 bases). Germline CDR1 and CDR2: DFQATT and SNEGSKA (reference sequence). CDR3 size: 9 residues. The CDR3 region is CSARVAGDF. The DNA of the CDR3 is TGCAGTGCTAGAGTCGCAGGGGACTTC.

The chain has TRBV6-5 and TRBJ1-1; D not certain. The CDR3 extends over 14 amino acids. Looked up from germline, CDR1 is MNHEY and CDR2 is SVGAGI. V lost 6 bases and J lost 10, with 21 bases in between. This CDR3 is CASRAVIREGRAFF. The CDR3 nucleotides are TGTGCCAGCAGAGCCGTCATAAGGGAGGGTAGAGCTTTCTTT.

In this sample, this clonotype turned up many times. V and J are TRBV2 and TRBJ2-3; D is unclear. V gave up 6 bases and J gave up 5 bases, with 3 bases separating them. Germline V gene lookup returns CDR1 SNHLY and CDR2 FYNNEI. The CDR3 has 10 amino acids. CDR3 sequence reads: CASRGDTQYF. The CDR3 DNA reads as TGTGCCAGCAGGGGAGATACGCAGTATTTT.